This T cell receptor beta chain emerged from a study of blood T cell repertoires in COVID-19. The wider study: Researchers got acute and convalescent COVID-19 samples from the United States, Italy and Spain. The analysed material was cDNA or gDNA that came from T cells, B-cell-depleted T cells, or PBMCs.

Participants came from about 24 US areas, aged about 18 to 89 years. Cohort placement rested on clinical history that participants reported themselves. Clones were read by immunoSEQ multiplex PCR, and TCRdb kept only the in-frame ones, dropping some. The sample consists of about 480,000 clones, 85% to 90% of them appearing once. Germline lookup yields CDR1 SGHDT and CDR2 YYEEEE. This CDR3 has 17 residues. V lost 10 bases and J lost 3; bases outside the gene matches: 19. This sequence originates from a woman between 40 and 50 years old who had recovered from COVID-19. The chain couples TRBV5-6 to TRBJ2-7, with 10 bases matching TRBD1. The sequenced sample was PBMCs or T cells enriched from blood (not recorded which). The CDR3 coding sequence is TGTGCCCCGACTCGTGACGGTAGGACAGGGGGAAACTACGAGCAGTACTTC. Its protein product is CAPTRDGRTGGNYEQYF.